This T cell receptor (beta chain) was observed in a study of T cells expressing NK-cell markers. Study at large: Within the sequenced cohort of eight donors, seven exhibited HCMV seropositivity and one was seronegative.

CDR1 SGHTA and CDR2 FQGNSA come from the germline V gene. The CDR3 runs 14 residues. TCRdb re-called the 5' RACE reads; every CDR3 protein appears as one record, without DNA. This listing includes about 430,000 distinct CDR3 sequences. The clonotype originates from a woman in her fifties or sixties in good health. The sequenced material came from blood T cells: a sorted CD56 or NKG2C T cell subset, CD4+ or CD8+ T cells, or bulk PBMC T cells (not recorded which). This sequence joins TRBV7-2 and TRBJ2-3. CDR3 sequence reads: CASSLSAGTDTQYF.